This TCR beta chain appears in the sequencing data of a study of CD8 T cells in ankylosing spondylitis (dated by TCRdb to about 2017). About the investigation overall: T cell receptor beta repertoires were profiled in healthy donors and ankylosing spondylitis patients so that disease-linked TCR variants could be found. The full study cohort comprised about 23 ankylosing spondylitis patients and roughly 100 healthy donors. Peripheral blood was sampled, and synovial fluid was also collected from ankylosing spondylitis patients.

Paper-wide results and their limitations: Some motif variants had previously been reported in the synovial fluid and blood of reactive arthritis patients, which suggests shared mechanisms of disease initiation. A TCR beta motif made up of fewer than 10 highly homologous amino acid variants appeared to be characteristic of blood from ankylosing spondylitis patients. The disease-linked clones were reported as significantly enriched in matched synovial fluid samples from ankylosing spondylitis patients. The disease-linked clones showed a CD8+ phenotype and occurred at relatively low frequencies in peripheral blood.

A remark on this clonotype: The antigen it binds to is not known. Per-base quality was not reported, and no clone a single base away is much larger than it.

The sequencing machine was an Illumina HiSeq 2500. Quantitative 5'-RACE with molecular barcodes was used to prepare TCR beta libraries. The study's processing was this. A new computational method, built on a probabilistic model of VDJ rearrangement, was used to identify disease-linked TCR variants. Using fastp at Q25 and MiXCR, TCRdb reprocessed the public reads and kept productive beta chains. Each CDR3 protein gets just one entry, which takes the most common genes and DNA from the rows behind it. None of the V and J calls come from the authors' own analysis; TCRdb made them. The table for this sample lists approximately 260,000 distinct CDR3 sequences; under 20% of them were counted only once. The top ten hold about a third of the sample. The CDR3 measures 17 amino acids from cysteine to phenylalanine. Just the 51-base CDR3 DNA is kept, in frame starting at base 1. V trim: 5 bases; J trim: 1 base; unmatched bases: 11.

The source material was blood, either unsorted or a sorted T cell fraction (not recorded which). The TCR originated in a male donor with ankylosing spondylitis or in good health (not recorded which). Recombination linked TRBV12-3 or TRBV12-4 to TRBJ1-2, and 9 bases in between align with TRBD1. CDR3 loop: CASSELEWGQGNYGYTF. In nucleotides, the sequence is TGTGCCAGCAGTGAGCTAGAGTGGGGACAGGGTAACTATGGCTACACCTTC.